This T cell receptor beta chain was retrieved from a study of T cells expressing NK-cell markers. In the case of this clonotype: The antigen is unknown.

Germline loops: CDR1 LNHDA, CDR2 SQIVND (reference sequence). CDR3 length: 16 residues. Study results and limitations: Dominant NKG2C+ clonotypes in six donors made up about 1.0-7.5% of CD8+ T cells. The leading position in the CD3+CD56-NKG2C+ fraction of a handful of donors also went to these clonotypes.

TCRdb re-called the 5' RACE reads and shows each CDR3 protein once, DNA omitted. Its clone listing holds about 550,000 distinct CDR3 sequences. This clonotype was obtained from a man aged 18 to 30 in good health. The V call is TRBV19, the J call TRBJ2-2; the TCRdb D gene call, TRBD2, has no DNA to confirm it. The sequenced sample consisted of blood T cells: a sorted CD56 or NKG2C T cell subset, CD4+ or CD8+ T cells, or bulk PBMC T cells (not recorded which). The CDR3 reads CASRGVVRRNTGELFF.